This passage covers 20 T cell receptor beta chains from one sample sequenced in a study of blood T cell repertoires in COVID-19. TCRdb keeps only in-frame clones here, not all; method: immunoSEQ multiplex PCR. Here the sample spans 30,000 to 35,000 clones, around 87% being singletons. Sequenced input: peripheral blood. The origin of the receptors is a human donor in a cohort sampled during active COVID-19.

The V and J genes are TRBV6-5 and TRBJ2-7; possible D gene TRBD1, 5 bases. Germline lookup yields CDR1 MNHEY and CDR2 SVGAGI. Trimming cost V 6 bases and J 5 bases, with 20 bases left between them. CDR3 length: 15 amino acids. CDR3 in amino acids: CASRMGGAGYDEQYF. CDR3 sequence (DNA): TGTGCCAGCAGGATGGGTGGGGCTGGGTACGACGAGCAGTACTTC.

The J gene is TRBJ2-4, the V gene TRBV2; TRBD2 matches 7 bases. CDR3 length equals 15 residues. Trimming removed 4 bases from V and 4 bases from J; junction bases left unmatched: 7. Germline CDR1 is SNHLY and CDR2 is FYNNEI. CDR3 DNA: TGTGCCAGCAGTGGCTCTCGCGGGGGAAAAAACATTCAGTACTTC. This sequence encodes CASSGSRGGKNIQYF.

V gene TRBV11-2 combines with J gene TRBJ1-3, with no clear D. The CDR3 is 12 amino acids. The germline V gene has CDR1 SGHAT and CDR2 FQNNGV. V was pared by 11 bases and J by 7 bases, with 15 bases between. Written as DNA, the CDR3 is TGTGCCTCCCAACTCGCCGGGAACACCATATATTTT. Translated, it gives CASQLAGNTIYF.

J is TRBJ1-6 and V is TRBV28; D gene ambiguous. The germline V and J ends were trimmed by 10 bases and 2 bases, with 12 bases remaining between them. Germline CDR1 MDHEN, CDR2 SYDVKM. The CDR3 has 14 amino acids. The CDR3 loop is CATSEETYNSPLHF. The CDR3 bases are TGTGCCACCTCGGAGGAGACCTATAATTCACCCCTCCACTTT.

The DNA of the CDR3 is TGTGCCAGCAGCTCGGGACAGGCGGCCGCAGATACGCAGTATTTT. This encodes CASSSGQAAADTQYF. This chain links TRBV7-2 with TRBJ2-3; 8 bases map to TRBD1. Germline CDR1 and CDR2: SGHTA and FQGNSA. CDR3 size: 15 residues. V lost 4 bases to trimming and J lost 4 bases; unmatched junction nucleotides: 7.

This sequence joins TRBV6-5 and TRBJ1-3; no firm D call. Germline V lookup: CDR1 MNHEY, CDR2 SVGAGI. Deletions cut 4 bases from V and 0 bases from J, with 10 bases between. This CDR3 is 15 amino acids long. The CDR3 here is CASSSSPYSGNTIYF. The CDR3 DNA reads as TGTGCCAGCAGTTCGTCTCCCTACTCTGGAAACACCATATATTTT.

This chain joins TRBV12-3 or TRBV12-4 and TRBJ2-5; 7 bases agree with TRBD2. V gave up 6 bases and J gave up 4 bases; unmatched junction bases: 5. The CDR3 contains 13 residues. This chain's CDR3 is CASSVGTTETQYF. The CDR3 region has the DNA TGTGCCAGCAGCGTAGGGACTACAGAGACCCAGTACTTC.

This chain's CDR3 is CASSLDGGNQPQHF. The CDR3 DNA reads as TGTGCCAGCAGCTTGGACGGGGGCAATCAGCCCCAGCATTTT. The rearrangement uses TRBV5-6 and TRBJ1-5, with D unresolved. V dropped 0 bases and J dropped 2 bases, with 6 bases sitting between them. Germline CDR1 and CDR2: SGHDT and YYEEEE. The CDR3 contains 14 residues.

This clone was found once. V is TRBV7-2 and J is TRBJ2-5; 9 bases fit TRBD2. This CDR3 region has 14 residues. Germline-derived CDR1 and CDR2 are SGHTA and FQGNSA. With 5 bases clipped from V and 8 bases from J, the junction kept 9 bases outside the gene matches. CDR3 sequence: CASSPPLAGSTQYF. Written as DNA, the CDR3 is TGTGCCAGCAGCCCGCCCCTAGCGGGGTCTACCCAGTACTTC. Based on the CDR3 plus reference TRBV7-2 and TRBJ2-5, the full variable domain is GAGVSQSPSNKVTEKGKDVELRCDPISGHTALYWYRQSLGQGLEFLIYFQGNSAPDKSGLPSDRFSAERTGGSVSTLTIQRTQQEDSAVYLCASSPPLAGSTQYFGPGTRLLVL.

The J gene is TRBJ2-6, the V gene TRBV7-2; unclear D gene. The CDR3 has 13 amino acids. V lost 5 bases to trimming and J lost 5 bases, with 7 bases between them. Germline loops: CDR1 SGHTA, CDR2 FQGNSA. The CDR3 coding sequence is TGTGCCAGCAGCCCCCCCTGGGCCAACGTCCTGACTTTC. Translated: CASSPPWANVLTF.

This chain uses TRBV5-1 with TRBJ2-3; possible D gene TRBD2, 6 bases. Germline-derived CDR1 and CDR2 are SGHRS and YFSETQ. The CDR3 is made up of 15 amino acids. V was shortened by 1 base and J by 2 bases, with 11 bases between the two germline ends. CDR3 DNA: TGCGCCAGCAGCTTGAGAGGGGACTTCACAGATACGCAGTATTTT. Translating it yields CASSLRGDFTDTQYF.

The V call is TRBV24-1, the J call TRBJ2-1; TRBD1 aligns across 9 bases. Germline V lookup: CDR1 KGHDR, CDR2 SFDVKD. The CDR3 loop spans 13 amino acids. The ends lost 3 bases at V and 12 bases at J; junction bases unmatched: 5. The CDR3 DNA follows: TGTGCCACCAGTGATAACACAGGGGGCGGGCAGTTCTTC. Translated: CATSDNTGGGQFF.

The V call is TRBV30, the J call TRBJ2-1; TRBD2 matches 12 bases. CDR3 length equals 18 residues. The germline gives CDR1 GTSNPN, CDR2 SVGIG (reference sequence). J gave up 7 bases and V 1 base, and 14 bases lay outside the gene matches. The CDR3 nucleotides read TGTGCCTGGAGTGGGGAGGCTAGCGGGGGGGCGGTTAGGAATGAGCAGTTCTTC. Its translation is CAWSGEASGGAVRNEQFF.

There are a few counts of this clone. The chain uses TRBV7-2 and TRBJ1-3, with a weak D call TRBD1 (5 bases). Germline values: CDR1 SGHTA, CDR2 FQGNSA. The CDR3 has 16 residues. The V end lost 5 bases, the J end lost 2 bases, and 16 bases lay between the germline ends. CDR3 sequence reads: CASSPPQGSAGNTIYF. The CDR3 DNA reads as TGTGCCAGCAGCCCTCCCCAGGGCTCGGCTGGAAACACCATATATTTT. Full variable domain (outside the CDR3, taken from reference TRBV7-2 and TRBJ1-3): GAGVSQSPSNKVTEKGKDVELRCDPISGHTALYWYRQSLGQGLEFLIYFQGNSAPDKSGLPSDRFSAERTGGSVSTLTIQRTQQEDSAVYLCASSPPQGSAGNTIYFGEGSWLTVV.

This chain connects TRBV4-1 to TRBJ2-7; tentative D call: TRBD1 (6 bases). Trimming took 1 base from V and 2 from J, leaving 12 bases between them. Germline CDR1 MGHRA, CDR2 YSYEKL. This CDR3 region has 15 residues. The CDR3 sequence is CASSQVWGRTYEQYF. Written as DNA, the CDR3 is TGCGCCAGCAGCCAAGTCTGGGGGCGAACCTACGAGCAGTACTTC.

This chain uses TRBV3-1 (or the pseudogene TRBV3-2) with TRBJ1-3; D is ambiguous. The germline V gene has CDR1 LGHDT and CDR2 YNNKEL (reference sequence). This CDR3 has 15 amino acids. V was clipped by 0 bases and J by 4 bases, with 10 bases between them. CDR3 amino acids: CASSQDRIQGNTIYF. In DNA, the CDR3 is TGTGCCAGCAGCCAAGACCGTATACAAGGAAACACCATATATTTT.

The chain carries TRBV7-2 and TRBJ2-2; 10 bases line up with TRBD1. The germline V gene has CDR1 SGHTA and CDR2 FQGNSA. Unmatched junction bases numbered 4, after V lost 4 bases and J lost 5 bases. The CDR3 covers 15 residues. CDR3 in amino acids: CASSSGQGGTGELFF. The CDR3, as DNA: TGTGCCAGCAGCTCCGGACAGGGGGGGACCGGGGAGCTGTTTTTT.

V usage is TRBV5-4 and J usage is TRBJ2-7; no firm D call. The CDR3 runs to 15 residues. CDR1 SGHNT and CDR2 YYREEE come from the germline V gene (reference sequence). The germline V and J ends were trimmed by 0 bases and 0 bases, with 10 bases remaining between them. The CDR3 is CASSLDAFSSYEQYF. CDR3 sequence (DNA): TGTGCCAGCAGCTTGGACGCGTTTAGCTCCTACGAGCAGTACTTC.

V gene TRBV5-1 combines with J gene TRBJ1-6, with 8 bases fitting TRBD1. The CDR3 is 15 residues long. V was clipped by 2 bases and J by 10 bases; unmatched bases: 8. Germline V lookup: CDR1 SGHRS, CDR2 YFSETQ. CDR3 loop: CASSFSGGQRSPLHF. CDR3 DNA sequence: TGCGCCAGCAGCTTCTCAGGGGGCCAAAGATCACCCCTCCACTTT.

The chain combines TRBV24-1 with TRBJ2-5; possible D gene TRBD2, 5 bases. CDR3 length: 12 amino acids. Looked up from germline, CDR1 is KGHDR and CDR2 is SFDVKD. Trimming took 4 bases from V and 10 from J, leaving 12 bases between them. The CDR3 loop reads CATSDLGKDQYF. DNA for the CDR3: TGTGCCACCAGTGACCTCGGGAAAGACCAGTACTTC.